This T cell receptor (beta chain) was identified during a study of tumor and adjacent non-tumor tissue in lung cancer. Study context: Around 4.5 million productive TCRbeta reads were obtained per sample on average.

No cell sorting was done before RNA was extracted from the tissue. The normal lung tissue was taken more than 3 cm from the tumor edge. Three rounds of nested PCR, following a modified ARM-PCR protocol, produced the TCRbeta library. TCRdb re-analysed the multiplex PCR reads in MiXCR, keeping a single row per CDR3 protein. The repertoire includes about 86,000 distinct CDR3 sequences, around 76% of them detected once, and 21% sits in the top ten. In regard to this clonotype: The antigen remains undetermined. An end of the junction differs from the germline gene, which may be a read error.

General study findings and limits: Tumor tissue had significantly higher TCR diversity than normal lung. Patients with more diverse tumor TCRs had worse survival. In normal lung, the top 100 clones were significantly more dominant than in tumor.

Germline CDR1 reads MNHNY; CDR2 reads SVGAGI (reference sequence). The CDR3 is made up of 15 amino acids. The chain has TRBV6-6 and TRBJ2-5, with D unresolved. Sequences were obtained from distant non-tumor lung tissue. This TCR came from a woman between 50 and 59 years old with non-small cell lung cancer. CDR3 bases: TGTGCCAGCAGTCCCCCGGACCCAGCTAAGGAGACCCATTACTTC. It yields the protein CASSPPDPAKETHYF.